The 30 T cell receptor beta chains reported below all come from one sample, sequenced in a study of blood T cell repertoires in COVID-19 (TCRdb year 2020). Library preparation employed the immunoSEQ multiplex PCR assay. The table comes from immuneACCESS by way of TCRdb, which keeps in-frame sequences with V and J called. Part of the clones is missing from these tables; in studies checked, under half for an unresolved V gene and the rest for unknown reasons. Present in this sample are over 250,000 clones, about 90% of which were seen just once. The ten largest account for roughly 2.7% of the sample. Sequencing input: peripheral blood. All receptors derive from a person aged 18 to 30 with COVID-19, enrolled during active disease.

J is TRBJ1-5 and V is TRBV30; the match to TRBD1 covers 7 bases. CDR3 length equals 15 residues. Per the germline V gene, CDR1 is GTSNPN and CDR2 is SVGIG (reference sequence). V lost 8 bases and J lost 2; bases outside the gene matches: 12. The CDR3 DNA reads TGTGCCGGAGAGGTGAAGGGGGCTGGCAATCAGCCCCAGCATTTT. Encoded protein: CAGEVKGAGNQPQHF. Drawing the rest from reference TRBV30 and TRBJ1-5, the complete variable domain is SQTIHQWPATLVQPVGSPLSLECTVEGTSNPNLYWYRQAAGRGLQLLFYSVGIGQISSEVPQNLSASRPQDRQFILSSKKLLLSDSGFYLCAGEVKGAGNQPQHFGDGTRLSIL.

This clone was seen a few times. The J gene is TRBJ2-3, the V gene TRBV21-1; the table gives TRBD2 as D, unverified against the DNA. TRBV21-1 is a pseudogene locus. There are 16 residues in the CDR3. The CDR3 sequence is CASKNLRVTPSDTQYF. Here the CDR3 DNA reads TGTGCCAGCAAAAACCTGCGGGTCACGCCGTCAGATACGCAGTATTTT.

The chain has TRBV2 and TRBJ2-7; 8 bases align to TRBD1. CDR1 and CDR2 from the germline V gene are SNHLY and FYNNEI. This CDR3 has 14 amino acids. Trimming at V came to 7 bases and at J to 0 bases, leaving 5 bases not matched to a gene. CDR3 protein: CASTRDRSSYEQYF. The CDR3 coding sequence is TGTGCCAGCACGCGGGACAGGAGCTCCTACGAGCAGTACTTC.

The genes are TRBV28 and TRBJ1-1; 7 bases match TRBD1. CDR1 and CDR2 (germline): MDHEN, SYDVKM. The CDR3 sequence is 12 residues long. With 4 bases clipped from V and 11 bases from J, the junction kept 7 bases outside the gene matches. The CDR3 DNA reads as TGTGCCAGCAGTTCAAGACAGGGTTGGGCTTTCTTT. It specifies CASSSRQGWAFF.

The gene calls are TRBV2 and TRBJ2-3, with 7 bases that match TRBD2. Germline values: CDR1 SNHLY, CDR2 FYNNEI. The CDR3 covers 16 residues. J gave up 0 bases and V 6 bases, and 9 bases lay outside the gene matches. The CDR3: CASRELAPASTDTQYF. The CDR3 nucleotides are TGTGCCAGCAGGGAACTAGCGCCTGCTAGCACAGATACGCAGTATTTT.

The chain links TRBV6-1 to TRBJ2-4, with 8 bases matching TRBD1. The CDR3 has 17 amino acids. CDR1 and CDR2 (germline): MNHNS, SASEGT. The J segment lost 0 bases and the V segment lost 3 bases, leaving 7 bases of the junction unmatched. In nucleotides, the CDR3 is TGTGCCAGCAGTGAGGGACAGGAAAACCTAGCCAAAAACATTCAGTACTTC. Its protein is CASSEGQENLAKNIQYF.

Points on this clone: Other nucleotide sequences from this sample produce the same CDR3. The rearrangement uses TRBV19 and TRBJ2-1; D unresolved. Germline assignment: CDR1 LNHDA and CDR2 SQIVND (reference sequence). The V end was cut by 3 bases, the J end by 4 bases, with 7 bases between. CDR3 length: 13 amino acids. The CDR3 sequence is CASSISSYNEQFF. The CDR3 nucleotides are TGTGCCAGTAGTATTTCCTCGTACAATGAGCAGTTCTTC.

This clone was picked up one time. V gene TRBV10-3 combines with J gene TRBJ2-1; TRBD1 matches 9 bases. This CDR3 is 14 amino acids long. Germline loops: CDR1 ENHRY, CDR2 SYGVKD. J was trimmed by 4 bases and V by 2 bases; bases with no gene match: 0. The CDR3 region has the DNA TGTGCCATCAGTGAGGGACAGGGGTACAATGAGCAGTTCTTC. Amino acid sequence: CAISEGQGYNEQFF.

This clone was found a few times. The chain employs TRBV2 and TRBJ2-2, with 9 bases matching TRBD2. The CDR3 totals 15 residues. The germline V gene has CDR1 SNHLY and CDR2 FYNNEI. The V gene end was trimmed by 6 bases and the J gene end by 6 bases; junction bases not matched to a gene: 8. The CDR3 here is CASSPQGLAPGELFF. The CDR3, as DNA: TGTGCCAGCAGCCCACAGGGACTAGCTCCCGGGGAGCTGTTTTTT.

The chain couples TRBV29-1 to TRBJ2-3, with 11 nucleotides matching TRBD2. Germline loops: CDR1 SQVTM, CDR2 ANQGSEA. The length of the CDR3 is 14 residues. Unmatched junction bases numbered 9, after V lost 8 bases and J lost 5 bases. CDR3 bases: TGCAGCATCGTTATAGCGGGAGGGGGAGATACGCAGTATTTT. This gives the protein CSIVIAGGGDTQYF.

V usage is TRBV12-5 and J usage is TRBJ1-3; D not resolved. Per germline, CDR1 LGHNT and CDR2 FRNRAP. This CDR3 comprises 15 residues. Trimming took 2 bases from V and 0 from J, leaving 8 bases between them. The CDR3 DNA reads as TGTGCTAGTGGTTTGTTTCCGAGCTCTGGAAACACCATATATTTT. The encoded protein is CASGLFPSSGNTIYF.

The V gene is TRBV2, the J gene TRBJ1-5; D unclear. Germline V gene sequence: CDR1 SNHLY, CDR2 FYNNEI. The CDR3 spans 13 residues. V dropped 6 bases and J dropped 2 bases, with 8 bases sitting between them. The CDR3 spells CASSLSGNQPQHF. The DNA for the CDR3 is TGTGCCAGCAGCCTTTCGGGCAATCAGCCCCAGCATTTT.

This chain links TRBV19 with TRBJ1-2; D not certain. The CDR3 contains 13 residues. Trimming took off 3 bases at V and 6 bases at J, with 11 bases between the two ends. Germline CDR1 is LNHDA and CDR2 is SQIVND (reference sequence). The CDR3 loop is CASSITITHGYTF. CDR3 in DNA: TGTGCCAGTAGTATTACTATCACTCATGGCTACACCTTC. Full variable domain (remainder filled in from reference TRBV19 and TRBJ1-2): DGGITQSPKYLFRKEGQNVTLSCEQNLNHDAMYWYRQDPGQGLRLIYYSQIVNDFQKGDIAEGYSVSREKKESFPLTVTSAQKNPTAFYLCASSITITHGYTFGSGTRLTVV.

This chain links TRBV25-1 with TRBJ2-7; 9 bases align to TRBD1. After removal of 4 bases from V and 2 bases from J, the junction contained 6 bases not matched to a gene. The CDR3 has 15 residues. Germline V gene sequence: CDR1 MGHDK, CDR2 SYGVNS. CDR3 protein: CASSADGTGTYEQYF. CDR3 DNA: TGTGCCAGCAGTGCCGATGGGACAGGGACCTACGAGCAGTACTTC.

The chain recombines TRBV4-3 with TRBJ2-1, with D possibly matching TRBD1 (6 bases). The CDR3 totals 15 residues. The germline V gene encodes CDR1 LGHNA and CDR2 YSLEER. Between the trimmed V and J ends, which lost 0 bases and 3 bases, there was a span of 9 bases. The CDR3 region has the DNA TGCGCCAGCAGCCAAGACCAGGGGCACTACAATGAGCAGTTCTTC. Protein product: CASSQDQGHYNEQFF.

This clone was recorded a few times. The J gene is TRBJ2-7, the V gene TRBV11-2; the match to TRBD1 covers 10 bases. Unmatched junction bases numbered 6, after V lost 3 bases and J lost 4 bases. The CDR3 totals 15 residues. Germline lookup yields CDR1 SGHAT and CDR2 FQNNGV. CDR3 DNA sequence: TGTGCCAGCAGCTTTTCCGGGACAGGGGTGTACGAGCAGTACTTC. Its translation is CASSFSGTGVYEQYF.

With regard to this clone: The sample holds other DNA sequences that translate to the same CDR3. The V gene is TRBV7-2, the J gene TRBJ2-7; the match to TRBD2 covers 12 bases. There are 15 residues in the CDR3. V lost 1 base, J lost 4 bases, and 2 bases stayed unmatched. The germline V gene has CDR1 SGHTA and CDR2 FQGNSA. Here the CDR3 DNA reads TGTGCCAGCAGCTTAGGGCTAGCGGGAGGGTACGAGCAGTACTTC. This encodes CASSLGLAGGYEQYF.

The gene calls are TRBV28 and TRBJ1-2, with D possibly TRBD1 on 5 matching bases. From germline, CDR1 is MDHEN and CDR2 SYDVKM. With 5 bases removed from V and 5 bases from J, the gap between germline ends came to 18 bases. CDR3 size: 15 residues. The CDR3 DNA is TGTGCCAGCAGTCCCCCTCCCAGGGATGGGTATGGCTACACCTTC. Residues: CASSPPPRDGYGYTF.

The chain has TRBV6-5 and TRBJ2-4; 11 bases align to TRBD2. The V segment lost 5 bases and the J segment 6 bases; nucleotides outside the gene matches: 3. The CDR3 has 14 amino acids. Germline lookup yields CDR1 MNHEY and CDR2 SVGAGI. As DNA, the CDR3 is TGTGCCAGCAGTCTGGGGACTAGCGGAAACATTCAGTACTTC. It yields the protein CASSLGTSGNIQYF.

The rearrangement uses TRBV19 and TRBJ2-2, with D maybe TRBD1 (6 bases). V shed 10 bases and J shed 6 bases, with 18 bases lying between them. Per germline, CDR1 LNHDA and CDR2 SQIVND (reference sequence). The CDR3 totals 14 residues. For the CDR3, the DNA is TGTGCCACCAAGGACAGTGGTCGGGCCGGGGAGCTGTTTTTT. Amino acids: CATKDSGRAGELFF.

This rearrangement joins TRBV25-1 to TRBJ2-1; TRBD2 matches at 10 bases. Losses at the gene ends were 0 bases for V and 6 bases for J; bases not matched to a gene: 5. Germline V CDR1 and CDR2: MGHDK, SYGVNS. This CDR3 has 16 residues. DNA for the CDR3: TGTGCCAGCAGTGAATATAAGCGGGAGGGCCCCAATGAGCAGTTCTTC. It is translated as CASSEYKREGPNEQFF.

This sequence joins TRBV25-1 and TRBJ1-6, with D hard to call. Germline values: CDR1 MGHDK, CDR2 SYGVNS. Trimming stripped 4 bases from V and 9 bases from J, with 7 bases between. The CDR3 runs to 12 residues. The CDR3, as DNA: TGTGCCAGCAGTGCAGGATTTTCACCCCTCCACTTT. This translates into CASSAGFSPLHF.

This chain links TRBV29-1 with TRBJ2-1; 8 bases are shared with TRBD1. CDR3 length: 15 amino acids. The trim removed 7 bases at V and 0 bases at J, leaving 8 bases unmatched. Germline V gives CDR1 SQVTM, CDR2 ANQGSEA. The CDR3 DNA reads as TGCAGCGCCTGGGACAGGCGTAACTCCTACAATGAGCAGTTCTTC. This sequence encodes CSAWDRRNSYNEQFF.

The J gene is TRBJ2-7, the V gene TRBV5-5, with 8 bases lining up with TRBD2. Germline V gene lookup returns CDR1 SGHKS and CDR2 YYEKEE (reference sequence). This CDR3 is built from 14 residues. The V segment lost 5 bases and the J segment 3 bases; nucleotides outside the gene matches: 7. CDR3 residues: CASSLDGGVYEQYF. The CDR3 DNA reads TGTGCCAGCAGTCTCGACGGGGGGGTCTACGAGCAGTACTTC.

The chain's CDR3 is CASSQGVGVEQYF. CDR3 nucleotides: TGCGCCAGCAGCCAAGGGGTAGGGGTCGAGCAGTACTTC. The genes are TRBV4-1 and TRBJ2-7; D might be TRBD1 (5 bases). The length of the CDR3 is 13 residues. Germline V CDR1 and CDR2: MGHRA, YSYEKL. Trimming left V 1 base short and J 6 bases short, with 10 bases between.

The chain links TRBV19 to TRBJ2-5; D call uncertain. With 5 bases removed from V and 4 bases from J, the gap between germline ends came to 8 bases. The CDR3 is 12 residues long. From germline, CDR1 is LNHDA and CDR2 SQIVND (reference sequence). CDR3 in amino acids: CASSAGGETQYF. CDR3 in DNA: TGTGCCAGTAGTGCCGGCGGAGAGACCCAGTACTTC. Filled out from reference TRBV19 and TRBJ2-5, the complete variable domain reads DGGITQSPKYLFRKEGQNVTLSCEQNLNHDAMYWYRQDPGQGLRLIYYSQIVNDFQKGDIAEGYSVSREKKESFPLTVTSAQKNPTAFYLCASSAGGETQYFGPGTRLLVL.

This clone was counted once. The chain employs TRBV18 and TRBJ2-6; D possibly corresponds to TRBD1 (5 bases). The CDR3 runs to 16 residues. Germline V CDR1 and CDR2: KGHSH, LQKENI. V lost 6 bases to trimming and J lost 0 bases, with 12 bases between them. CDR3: CASSRAATSGANVLTF. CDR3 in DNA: TGTGCCAGCTCCAGGGCGGCGACCTCTGGGGCCAACGTCCTGACTTTC. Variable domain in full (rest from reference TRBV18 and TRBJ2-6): NAGVMQNPRHLVRRRGQEARLRCSPMKGHSHVYWYRQLPEEGLKFMVYLQKENIIDESGMPKERFSAEFPKEGPSILRIQQVVRGDSAAYFCASSRAATSGANVLTFGAGSRLTVL.

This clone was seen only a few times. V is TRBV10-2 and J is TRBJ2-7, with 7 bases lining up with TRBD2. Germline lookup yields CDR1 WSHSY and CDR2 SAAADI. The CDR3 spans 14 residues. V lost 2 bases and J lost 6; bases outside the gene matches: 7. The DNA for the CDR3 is TGCGCCAGCAGTGAGCAACGCGGGAGCCCCGAGCAGTACTTC. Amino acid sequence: CASSEQRGSPEQYF.

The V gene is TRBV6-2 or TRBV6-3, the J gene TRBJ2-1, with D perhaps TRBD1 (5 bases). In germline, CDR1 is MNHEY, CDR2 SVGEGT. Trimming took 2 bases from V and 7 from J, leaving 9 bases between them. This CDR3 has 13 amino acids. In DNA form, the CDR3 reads TGTGCCAGCAGTTACATAAGGGGTAATGAGCAGTTCTTC. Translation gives CASSYIRGNEQFF.

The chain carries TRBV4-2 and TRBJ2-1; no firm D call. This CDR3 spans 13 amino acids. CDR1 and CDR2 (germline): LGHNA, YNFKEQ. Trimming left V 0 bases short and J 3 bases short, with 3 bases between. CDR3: CASSQDYYNEQFF. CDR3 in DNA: TGTGCCAGCAGCCAAGATTACTACAATGAGCAGTTCTTC.